Each of the 27 T cell receptor beta chains below was sequenced from the same sample in a study of blood T cells in healthy people across ages. A sample-barcoded 5' primer and a J-beta primer mix were used in a second PCR of about 7 to 12 cycles. TCRdb fed the 5' RACE reads into MiXCR, producing one record per CDR3 protein. The sample records about 1.5 million distinct CDR3 sequences, roughly 40% being singletons. Sequencing was performed on blood. The receptors come from a woman in her late teens or twenties in good health.

This rearrangement joins TRBV2 to TRBJ1-2, with 7 bases fitting TRBD1. Germline V gene sequence: CDR1 SNHLY, CDR2 FYNNEI. The CDR3 runs to 12 residues. J lost 4 bases, V lost 8 bases, and 4 bases had no gene match. CDR3 region: CASQTGSYGYTF. CDR3 in DNA: TGTGCCAGCCAGACAGGGTCCTATGGCTACACCTTC.

This clonotype was counted at least ten times. This sequence joins TRBV12-3 or TRBV12-4 and TRBJ2-3; the D is unclear. Trimming took off 6 bases at V and 4 bases at J, with 8 bases between the two ends. The CDR3 length is 12 residues. DNA of the CDR3: TGTGCCAGCAGCTTACGGTCAGATACGCAGTATTTT. It codes for CASSLRSDTQYF.

The chain recombines TRBV11-2 with TRBJ2-2; no clear D gene. The CDR3 extends over 13 amino acids. Trimming removed 6 bases from V and 5 bases from J, with 10 bases in between. The germline V gene has CDR1 SGHAT and CDR2 FQNNGV. As DNA, the CDR3 is TGTGCCAGCAGACTTAGTAATACCGGGGAGCTGTTTTTT. Encoded protein: CASRLSNTGELFF.

This clonotype was counted a few times. The rearrangement links TRBV20-1 to TRBJ2-5, with a possible D match to TRBD1 (6 bases). The J call is doubtful: the DNA matches TRBJ2-7 better. The CDR3 extends over 13 amino acids. CDR1 and CDR2 from the germline V gene are DFQATT and SNEGSKA (reference sequence). The CDR3 region is CSATSPQGSEQYF. The CDR3 bases are TGCAGTGCCACCTCCCCACAGGGATCCGAGCAGTACTTC.

The chain combines TRBV7-3 with TRBJ1-2, with 11 bases lining up with TRBD1. Germline-derived CDR1 and CDR2 are SGHTA and FQGTGA. The CDR3 totals 14 residues. Trimming took 5 bases from V and 7 from J; bases not matched to a gene: 6. CDR3 amino acids: CASSPLGQGAGYTF. For the CDR3, the DNA is TGTGCCAGCAGCCCCTTAGGACAGGGGGCTGGCTACACCTTC.

V is TRBV7-9 and J is TRBJ2-3, with a tentative D call TRBD2 (5 bases). Trimming pared 8 bases from V and 6 bases from J, leaving 15 bases between. The CDR3 covers 13 residues. CDR1 is SEHNR, CDR2 FQNEAQ, per germline (reference sequence). CDR3 DNA sequence: TGTGCCAGCCAGAGGGCCATGGCGGATACGCAGTATTTT. It codes for CASQRAMADTQYF.

This clonotype was observed a few times. J is TRBJ2-1 and V is TRBV20-1; the match to TRBD2 covers 11 bases. The CDR3 covers 17 residues. Germline trimming cut 0 bases from V and 8 bases from J; bases unmatched to any gene: 12. The germline gives CDR1 DFQATT, CDR2 SNEGSKA (reference sequence). CDR3: CSARDRGSGGVGYEQFF. The DNA of the CDR3 is TGCAGTGCTAGAGATCGCGGTAGCGGGGGGGTAGGATATGAGCAGTTCTTC.

The V call is TRBV10-1, the J call TRBJ2-3; 14 bases align to TRBD2. This CDR3 is built from 19 residues. Losses at the gene ends were 4 bases for V and 2 bases for J; bases not matched to a gene: 11. CDR1 is WNHNN and CDR2 is SYGVQD in the germline V gene (reference sequence). The DNA for the CDR3 is TGCGCCAGCAGTGGATGGACTAGCGGGAGGCCTCTCAACACAGATACGCAGTATTTT. Encoded protein: CASSGWTSGRPLNTDTQYF.

The chain links TRBV20-1 to TRBJ2-7; the match to TRBD2 covers 12 bases. V was clipped by 0 bases and J by 0 bases; unmatched bases: 12. Germline V lookup: CDR1 DFQATT, CDR2 SNEGSKA (reference sequence). The CDR3 totals 19 residues. The CDR3 bases are TGCAGTGCTAGAGATCAGGGACTAGCGGGTACCAAAAGCTCCTACGAGCAGTACTTC. Amino acids: CSARDQGLAGTKSSYEQYF.

This chain uses TRBV5-6 with TRBJ1-1; 9 bases align to TRBD1. With V trimmed by 4 bases and J by 4 bases, 11 bases remained unmatched. The CDR3 sequence is 16 residues long. Germline lookup yields CDR1 SGHDT and CDR2 YYEEEE. The CDR3 is CASSQQQGAESTEAFF. The CDR3 DNA is TGTGCCAGCAGCCAGCAACAGGGGGCTGAAAGCACTGAAGCTTTCTTT.

J is TRBJ1-2 and V is TRBV6-1; no definite D call. Germline V lookup: CDR1 MNHNS, CDR2 SASEGT. This CDR3 comprises 15 residues. V shed 2 bases and J shed 0 bases, with 10 bases lying between them. Written as DNA, the CDR3 is TGTGCCAGCAGTGAAACGGTGGCGGCTAACTATGGCTACACCTTC. Residues: CASSETVAANYGYTF.

This clonotype has a handful of counts. The V and J genes are TRBV6-1 and TRBJ2-1; D gene unclear. Trimming took 6 bases from V and 4 from J, leaving 19 bases between them. This CDR3 has 16 residues. Germline V gene sequence: CDR1 MNHNS, CDR2 SASEGT. The CDR3 nucleotides read TGTGCCAGCAGCGAACTTGATGCCCTCCGATACAATGAGCAGTTCTTC. Protein sequence: CASSELDALRYNEQFF.

Ten or more counts support this clonotype. The V and J genes are TRBV6-5 and TRBJ2-7, with a weak D call TRBD2 (5 bases). V lost 8 bases and J lost 5, with 16 bases in between. Germline V gene lookup returns CDR1 MNHEY and CDR2 SVGAGI. There are 13 residues in the CDR3. This CDR3 reads CASGRGNLHEQYF. CDR3 in DNA: TGTGCCAGCGGTCGGGGTAACTTGCACGAGCAGTACTTC.

To note about this clonotype: The junction does not match germline at one end; this may be a read error. This chain links TRBV5-1 with TRBJ2-1, with TRBD2 matching over 8 bases. The CDR3 runs 14 residues. Germline values: CDR1 SGHRS, CDR2 YFSETQ. The CDR3 sequence: CASSLMAGGNEQFF. DNA for the CDR3: TGTGCCAGCAGCTTGATGGCGGGGGGAAATGAGCAGTTCTTC.

V is TRBV5-1 and J is TRBJ1-2; D is ambiguous. Germline V gene data show CDR1 as SGHRS and CDR2 as YFSETQ. The V gene lost 4 bases and the J gene lost 4 bases, with 14 bases spanning the gap. The length of the CDR3 is 14 residues. The CDR3 spells CASSMGGGSYGYTF. In DNA, the CDR3 is TGCGCCAGCAGCATGGGCGGCGGAAGCTATGGCTACACCTTC.

Of note for this clonotype: Since the CDR3 does not end with the conserved phenylalanine or tryptophan, this likely comes from a read error. The V gene is TRBV2, the J gene TRBJ1-2; a possible D gene is TRBD1 (6 bases). V dropped 7 bases and J dropped 2 bases, with 11 bases sitting between them. Per germline, CDR1 SNHLY and CDR2 FYNNEI. The CDR3 is 13 residues long. The CDR3 sequence is CASTWDNNYGYTL. The CDR3 DNA sequence: TGTGCCAGCACCTGGGACAACAACTATGGCTACACCTTG.

Concerning this clonotype itself: Since the CDR3 does not end with the conserved phenylalanine or tryptophan, this likely comes from a read error. The chain links TRBV7-7 to TRBJ2-7; D unclear. With the DNA end fitting TRBJ2-5 better, the J assignment may be wrong. CDR1 SSHAT and CDR2 FNYEAQ come from the germline V gene (reference sequence). The CDR3 spans 14 residues. CDR3 nucleotide sequence: TGTGCTAGCAGCTTGGTGCAGACGGCAGAGACCCAGTACTCC. Amino acid sequence: CASSLVQTAETQYS.

The gene calls are TRBV6-5 and TRBJ1-4; 8 bases agree with TRBD1. V dropped 4 bases and J dropped 6; count of bases not matched to a gene: 4. This CDR3 spans 14 amino acids. The germline V gene has CDR1 MNHEY and CDR2 SVGAGI. The CDR3 sequence is CASSSDRVDEKLFF. For the CDR3, the DNA is TGTGCCAGCAGTTCGGACAGGGTTGATGAAAAACTGTTTTTT.

This clonotype was observed a few times. This chain connects TRBV29-1 to TRBJ1-4; D might be TRBD1 (5 bases). This CDR3 is built from 12 residues. Germline V gene lookup returns CDR1 SQVTM and CDR2 ANQGSEA. The V end lost 4 bases, the J end lost 8 bases, and 11 bases lay between the germline ends. For the CDR3, the DNA is TGCAGCGTTGCCAGGGAGGGGGAAAAACTGTTTTTT. It is translated as CSVAREGEKLFF.

This chain joins TRBV13 and TRBJ2-7; a possible D gene is TRBD1 (5 bases). The CDR3 is made up of 13 amino acids. V lost 5 bases and J 5 bases, leaving 13 bases between the germline ends. Germline V gene lookup returns CDR1 PRHDT and CDR2 FYEKMQ (reference sequence). This chain's CDR3 is CASSPTRADEQYF. In nucleotides, the CDR3 is TGTGCCAGCAGCCCTACCAGGGCGGACGAGCAGTACTTC.

The chain recombines TRBV29-1 with TRBJ1-3, with D uncertain. Trimming cost V 4 bases and J 4 bases, with 8 bases left between them. The CDR3 runs 12 residues. Germline V gene sequence: CDR1 SQVTM, CDR2 ANQGSEA. The CDR3 sequence is CSVGGSGNTIYF. The CDR3 bases are TGCAGCGTTGGAGGAAGCGGAAACACCATATATTTT.

The CDR3 is CASSLGSGGSGNQPQHF. For the CDR3, the DNA is TGTGCCAGCAGCTTAGGCTCAGGGGGCTCGGGCAATCAGCCCCAGCATTTT. This chain uses TRBV7-2 with TRBJ1-5; TRBD1 matches 8 bases. V trimming: 1 base; J trimming: 2 bases; junction bases outside the gene matches: 7. The CDR3 contains 17 residues. The germline V gene has CDR1 SGHTA and CDR2 FQGNSA.

This clonotype was found a few times. The DNA of the CDR3 is TGTGCCAGCAGGGGCCGGGGTAGCCCGTTCTTC. Protein: CASRGRGSPFF. This rearrangement joins TRBV12-3 or TRBV12-4 to TRBJ2-1; possible D gene TRBD2, 5 bases. The length of the CDR3 is 11 residues. The V end lost 6 bases, the J end lost 15 bases, and 15 bases lay between the germline ends.

The V call is TRBV5-1, the J call TRBJ1-2; D is unclear. From germline, CDR1 is SGHRS and CDR2 YFSETQ. The CDR3 sequence is 16 residues long. Trimming stripped 0 bases from V and 2 bases from J, with 14 bases between. The CDR3 DNA follows: TGCGCCAGCAGCTTGGGTGGGTTGCAGCTGAACTATGGCTACACCTTC. Translated: CASSLGGLQLNYGYTF.

The chain joins TRBV6-4 to TRBJ1-2; D remains ambiguous. V lost 2 bases to trimming and J lost 1 base, with 11 bases between them. The V gene's germline CDR1 is MRHNA and CDR2 SNTAGT. The CDR3 has 15 amino acids. The DNA for the CDR3 is TGTGCCAGCAGTGACGCCGGGCCTAATAACTATGGCTACACCTTC. Encoded protein: CASSDAGPNNYGYTF.

The V gene is TRBV7-2, the J gene TRBJ2-1; 10 nucleotides line up with TRBD2. Per germline, CDR1 SGHTA and CDR2 FQGNSA. Losses at the gene ends were 5 bases for V and 2 bases for J; bases not matched to a gene: 3. This CDR3 has 15 amino acids. The CDR3 protein is CASSKGLATYNEQFF. CDR3 in DNA: TGTGCCAGCAGCAAGGGACTAGCGACCTACAATGAGCAGTTCTTC.

The rearrangement joins TRBV7-9 to TRBJ2-5; D call uncertain. CDR3 length equals 12 residues. Germline V lookup: CDR1 SEHNR, CDR2 FQNEAQ (reference sequence). Trimming left V 5 bases short and J 13 bases short, with 17 bases between. The CDR3 spells CASSLMHIDLYF. CDR3 DNA: TGTGCCAGCAGCCTGATGCACATAGATTTGTACTTC.